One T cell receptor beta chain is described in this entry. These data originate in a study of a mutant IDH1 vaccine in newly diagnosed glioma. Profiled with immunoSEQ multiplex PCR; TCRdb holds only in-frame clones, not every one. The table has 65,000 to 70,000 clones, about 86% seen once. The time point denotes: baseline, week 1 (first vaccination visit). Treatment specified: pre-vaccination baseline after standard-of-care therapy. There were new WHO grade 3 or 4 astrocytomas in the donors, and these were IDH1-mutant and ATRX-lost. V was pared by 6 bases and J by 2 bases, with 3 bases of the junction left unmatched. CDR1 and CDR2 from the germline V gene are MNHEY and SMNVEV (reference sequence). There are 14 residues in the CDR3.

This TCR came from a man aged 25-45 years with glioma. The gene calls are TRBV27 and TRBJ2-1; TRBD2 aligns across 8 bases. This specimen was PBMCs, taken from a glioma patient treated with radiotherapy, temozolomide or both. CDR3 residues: CASRLAETYNEQFF. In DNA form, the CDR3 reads TGTGCCAGCAGACTAGCGGAAACCTACAATGAGCAGTTCTTC.